The entry below describes one T cell receptor beta chain. The target antigen is unknown. The source of the sample is a study of shared clonotypes between healthy human individuals. Regarding the study as a whole: Naive subsets tended to show greater estimated richness than memory subsets.

There are 15 residues in the CDR3. V shed 0 bases and J shed 5 bases, with 13 bases lying between them. The germline V gene encodes CDR1 MGHRA and CDR2 YSYEKL. Naive CD8 isolation took CD45RO-negative cells positively selected for CCR7 and excluded terminally differentiated effector memory CD45RA+ cells. This table comes from immunoSEQ multiplex PCR, and its TCRdb copy is limited to in-frame clones, with some not included. The sample yields about 590,000 clones, nearly 97% seen once. The origin of this receptor is a woman aged 25-40 years in good health. The sample comprised naive CD8+ T cells sorted from blood. The chain recombines TRBV4-1 with TRBJ1-1; tentative D call: TRBD1 (5 bases). The CDR3 loop is CASSQDMRGGTEAFF. CDR3 DNA sequence: TGCGCCAGCAGCCAAGATATGAGGGGTGGAACTGAAGCTTTCTTT.